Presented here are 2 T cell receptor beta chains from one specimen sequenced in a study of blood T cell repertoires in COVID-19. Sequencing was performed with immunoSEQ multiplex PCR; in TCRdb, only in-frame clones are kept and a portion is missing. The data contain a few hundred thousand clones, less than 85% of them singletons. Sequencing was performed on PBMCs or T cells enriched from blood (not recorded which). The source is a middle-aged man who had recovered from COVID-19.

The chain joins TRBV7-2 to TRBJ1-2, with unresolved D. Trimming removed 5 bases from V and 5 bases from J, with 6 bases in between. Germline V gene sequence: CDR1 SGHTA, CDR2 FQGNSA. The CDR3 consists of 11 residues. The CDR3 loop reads CASSTNYGYTF. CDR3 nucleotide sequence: TGTGCCAGCAGCACAAATTATGGCTACACCTTC.

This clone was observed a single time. As DNA, the CDR3 is TGTGCCAGTAGTATAGTAGCATTCCTGGAGCAGTACTTC. Residues: CASSIVAFLEQYF. V usage is TRBV19 and J usage is TRBJ2-7, with unresolved D. The V end lost 1 base, the J end lost 7 bases, and 11 bases lay between the germline ends. Germline assignment: CDR1 LNHDA and CDR2 SQIVND (reference sequence). CDR3 length equals 13 residues. Looking up the rest from reference TRBV19 and TRBJ2-7 gives the full variable domain: DGGITQSPKYLFRKEGQNVTLSCEQNLNHDAMYWYRQDPGQGLRLIYYSQIVNDFQKGDIAEGYSVSREKKESFPLTVTSAQKNPTAFYLCASSIVAFLEQYFGPGTRLTVT.